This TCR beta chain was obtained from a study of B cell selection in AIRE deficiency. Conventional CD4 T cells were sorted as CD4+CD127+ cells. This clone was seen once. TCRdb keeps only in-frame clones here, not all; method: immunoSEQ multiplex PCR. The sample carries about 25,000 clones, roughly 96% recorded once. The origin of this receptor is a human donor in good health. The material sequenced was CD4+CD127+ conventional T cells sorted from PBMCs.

Written as DNA, the CDR3 is TGTGCCAGCAGCCAAGTTGAACTAGGATCCTACGAGCAGTACTTC. This encodes CASSQVELGSYEQYF. The chain joins TRBV4-2 to TRBJ2-7; maybe TRBD2 (5 bases). Germline CDR1 and CDR2: LGHNA and YNFKEQ. CDR3 size: 15 residues. Trimming cost V 1 base and J 1 base, with 11 bases left between them.